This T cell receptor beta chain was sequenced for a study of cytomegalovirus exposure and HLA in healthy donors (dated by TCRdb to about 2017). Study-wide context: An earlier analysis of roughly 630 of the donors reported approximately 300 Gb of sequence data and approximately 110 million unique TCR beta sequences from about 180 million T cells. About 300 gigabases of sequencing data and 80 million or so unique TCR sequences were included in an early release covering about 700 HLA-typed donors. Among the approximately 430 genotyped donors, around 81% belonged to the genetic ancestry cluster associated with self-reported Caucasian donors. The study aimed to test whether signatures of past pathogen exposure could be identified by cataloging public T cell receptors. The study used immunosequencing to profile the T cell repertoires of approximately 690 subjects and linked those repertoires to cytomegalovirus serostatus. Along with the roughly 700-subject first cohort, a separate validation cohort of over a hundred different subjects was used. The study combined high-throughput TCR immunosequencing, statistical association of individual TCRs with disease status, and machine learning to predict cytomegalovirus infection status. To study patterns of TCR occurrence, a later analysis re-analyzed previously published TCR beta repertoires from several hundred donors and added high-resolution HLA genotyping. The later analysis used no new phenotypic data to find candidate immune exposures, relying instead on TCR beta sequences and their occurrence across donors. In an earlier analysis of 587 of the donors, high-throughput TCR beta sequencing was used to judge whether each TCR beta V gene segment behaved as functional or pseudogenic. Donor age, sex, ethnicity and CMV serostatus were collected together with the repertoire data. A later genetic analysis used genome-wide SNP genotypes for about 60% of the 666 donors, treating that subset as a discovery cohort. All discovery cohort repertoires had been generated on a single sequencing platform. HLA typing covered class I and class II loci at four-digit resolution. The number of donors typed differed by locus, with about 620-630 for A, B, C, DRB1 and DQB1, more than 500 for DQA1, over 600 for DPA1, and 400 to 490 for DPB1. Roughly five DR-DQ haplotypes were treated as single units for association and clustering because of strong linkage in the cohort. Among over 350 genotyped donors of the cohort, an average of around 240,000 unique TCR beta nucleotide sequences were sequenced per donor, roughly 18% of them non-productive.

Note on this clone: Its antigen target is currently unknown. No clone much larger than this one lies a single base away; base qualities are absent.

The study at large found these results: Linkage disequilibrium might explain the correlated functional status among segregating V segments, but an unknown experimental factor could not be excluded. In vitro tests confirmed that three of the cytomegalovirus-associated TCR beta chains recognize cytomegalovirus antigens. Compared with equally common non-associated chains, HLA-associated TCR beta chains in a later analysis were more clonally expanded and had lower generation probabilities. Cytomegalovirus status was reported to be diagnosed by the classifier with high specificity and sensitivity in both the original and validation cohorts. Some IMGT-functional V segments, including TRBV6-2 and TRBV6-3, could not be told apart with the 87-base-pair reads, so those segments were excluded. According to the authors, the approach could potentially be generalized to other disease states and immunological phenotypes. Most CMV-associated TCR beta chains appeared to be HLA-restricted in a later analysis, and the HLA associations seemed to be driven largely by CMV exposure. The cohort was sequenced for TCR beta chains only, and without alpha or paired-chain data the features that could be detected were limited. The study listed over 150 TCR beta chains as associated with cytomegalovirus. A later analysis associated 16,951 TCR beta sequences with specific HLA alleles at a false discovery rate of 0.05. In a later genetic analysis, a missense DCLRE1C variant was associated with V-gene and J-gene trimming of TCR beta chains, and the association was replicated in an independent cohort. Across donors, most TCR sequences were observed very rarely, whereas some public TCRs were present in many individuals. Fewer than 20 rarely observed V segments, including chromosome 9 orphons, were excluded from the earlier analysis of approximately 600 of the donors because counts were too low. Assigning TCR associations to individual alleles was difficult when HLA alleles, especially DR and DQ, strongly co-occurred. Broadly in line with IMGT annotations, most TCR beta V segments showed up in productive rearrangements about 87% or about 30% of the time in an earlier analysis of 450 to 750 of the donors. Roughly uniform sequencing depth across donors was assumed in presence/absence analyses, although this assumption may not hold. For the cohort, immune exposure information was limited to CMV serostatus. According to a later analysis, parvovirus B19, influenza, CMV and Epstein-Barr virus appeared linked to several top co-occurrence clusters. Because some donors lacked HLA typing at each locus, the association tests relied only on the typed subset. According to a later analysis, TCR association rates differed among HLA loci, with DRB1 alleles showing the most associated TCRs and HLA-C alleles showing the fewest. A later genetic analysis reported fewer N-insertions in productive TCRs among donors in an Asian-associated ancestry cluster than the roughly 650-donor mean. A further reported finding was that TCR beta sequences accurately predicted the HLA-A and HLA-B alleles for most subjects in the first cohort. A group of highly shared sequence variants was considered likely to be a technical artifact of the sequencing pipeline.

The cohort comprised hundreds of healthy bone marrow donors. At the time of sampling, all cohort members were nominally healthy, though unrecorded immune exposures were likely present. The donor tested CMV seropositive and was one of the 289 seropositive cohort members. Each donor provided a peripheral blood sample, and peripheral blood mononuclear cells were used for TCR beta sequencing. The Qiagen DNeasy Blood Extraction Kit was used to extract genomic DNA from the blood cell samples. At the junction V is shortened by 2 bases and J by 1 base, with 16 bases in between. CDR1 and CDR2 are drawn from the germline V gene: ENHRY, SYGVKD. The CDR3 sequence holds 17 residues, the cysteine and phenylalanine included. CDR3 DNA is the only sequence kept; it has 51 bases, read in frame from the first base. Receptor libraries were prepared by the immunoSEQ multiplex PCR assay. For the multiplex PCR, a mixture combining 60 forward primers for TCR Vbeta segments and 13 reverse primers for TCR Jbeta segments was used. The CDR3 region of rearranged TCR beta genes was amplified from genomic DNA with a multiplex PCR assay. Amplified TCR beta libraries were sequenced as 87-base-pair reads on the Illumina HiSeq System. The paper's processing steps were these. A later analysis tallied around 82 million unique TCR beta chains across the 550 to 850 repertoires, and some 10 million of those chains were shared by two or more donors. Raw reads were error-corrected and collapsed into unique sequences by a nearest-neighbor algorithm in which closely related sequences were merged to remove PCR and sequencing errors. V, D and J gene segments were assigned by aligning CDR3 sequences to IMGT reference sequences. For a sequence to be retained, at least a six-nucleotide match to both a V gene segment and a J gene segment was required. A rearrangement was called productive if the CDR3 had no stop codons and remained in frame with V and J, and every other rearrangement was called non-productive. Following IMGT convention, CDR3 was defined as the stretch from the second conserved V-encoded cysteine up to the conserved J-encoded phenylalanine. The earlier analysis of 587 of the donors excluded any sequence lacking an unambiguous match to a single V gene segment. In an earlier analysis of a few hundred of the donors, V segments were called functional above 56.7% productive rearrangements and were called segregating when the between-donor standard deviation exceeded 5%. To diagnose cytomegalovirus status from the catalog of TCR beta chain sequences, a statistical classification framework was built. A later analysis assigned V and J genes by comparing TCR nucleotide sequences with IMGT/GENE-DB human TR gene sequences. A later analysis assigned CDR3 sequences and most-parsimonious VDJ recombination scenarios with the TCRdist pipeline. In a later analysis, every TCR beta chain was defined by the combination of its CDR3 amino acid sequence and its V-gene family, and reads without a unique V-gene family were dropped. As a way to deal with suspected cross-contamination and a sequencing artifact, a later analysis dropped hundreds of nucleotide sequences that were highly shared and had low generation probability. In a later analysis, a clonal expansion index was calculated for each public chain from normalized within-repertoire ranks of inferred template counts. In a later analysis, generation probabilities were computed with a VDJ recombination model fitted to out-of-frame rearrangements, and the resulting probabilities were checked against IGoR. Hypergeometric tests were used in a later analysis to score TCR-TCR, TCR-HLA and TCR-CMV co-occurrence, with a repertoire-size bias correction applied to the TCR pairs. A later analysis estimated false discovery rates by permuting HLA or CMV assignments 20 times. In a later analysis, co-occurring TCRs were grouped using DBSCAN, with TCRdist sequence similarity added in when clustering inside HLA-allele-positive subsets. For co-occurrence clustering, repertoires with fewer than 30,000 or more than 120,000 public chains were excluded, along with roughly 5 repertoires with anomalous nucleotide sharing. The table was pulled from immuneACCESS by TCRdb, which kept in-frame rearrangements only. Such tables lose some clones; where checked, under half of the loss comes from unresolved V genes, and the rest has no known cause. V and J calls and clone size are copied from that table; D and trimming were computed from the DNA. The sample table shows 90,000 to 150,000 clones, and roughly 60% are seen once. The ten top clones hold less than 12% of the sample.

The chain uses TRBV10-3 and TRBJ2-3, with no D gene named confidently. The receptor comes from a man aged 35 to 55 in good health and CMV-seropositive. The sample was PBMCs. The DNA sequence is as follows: TGTGCCATCAGTGAGAGTATTAACAGTCTTGGCACAGATACGCAGTATTTT. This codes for CAISESINSLGTDTQYF.